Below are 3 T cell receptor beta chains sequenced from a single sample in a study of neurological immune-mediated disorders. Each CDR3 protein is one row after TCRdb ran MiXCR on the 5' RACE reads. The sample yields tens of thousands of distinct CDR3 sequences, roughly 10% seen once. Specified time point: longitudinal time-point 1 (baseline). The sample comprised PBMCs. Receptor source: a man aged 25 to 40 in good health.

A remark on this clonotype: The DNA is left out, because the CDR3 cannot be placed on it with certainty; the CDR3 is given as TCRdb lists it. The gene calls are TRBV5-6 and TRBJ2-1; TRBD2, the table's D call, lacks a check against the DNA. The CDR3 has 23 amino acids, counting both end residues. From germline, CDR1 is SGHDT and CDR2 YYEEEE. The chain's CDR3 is CASSFYICSARFAGGIPYNEQFF.

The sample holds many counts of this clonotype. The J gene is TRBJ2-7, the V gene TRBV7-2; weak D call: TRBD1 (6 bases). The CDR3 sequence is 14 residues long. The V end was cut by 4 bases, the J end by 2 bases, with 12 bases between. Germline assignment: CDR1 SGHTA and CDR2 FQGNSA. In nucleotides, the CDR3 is TGTGCCAGCAGCTCCTCCAGGGGCCCCTACGAGCAGTACTTC. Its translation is CASSSSRGPYEQYF.

The CDR3 loop reads CASSLAAGTDTQYF. CDR3 nucleotide sequence: TGTGCCAGCAGTTTGGCGGCTGGCACAGATACGCAGTATTTT. This rearrangement joins TRBV12-3 or TRBV12-4 to TRBJ2-3, with unresolved D. The length of the CDR3 is 14 residues. V shed 3 bases and J shed 1 base, with 8 bases lying between them.